This TCR beta chain was profiled in a study of blood T cell repertoires in COVID-19. Libraries were prepared by immunoSEQ multiplex PCR; TCRdb keeps only in-frame clonotypes and omits some of them. The sample carries about 74,000 clones, 90% recorded once. After removal of 4 bases from V and 1 base from J, the junction contained 8 bases not matched to a gene. CDR3 size: 19 residues. The germline V gene has CDR1 SEHNR and CDR2 FQNEAQ (reference sequence). The clonotype originates from a man aged 45-60 years with acute or convalescent COVID-19. Material: peripheral blood. The gene calls are TRBV7-9 and TRBJ2-2; 14 nucleotides align to TRBD2. CDR3 residues: CASSSGTSGRRWNTGELFF. DNA for the CDR3: TGTGCCAGCAGCTCTGGGACTAGCGGGAGAAGATGGAACACCGGGGAGCTGTTTTTT.